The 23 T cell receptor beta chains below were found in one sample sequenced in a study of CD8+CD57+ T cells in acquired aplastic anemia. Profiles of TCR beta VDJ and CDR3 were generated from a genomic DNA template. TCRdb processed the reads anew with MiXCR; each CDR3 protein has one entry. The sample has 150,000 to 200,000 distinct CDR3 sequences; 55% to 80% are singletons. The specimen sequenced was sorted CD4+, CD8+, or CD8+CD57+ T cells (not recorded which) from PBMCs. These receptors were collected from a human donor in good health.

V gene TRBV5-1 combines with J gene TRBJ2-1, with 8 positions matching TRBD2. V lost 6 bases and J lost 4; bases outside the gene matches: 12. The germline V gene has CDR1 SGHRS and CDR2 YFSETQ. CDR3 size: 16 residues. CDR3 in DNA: TGCGCCAGCACCCCCCCTCGGACGGGAGGGTACAATGAGCAGTTCTTC. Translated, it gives CASTPPRTGGYNEQFF. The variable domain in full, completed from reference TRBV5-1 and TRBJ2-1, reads KAGVTQTPRYLIKTRGQQVTLSCSPISGHRSVSWYQQTPGQGLQFLFEYFSETQRNKGNFPGRFSGRQFSNSRSEMNVSTLELGDSALYLCASTPPRTGGYNEQFFGPGTRLTVL.

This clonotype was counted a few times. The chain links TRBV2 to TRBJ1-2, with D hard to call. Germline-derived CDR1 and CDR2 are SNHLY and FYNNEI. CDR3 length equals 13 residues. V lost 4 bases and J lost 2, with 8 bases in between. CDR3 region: CASSGRINYGYTF. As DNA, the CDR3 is TGTGCCAGCAGTGGGAGGATCAACTATGGCTACACCTTC. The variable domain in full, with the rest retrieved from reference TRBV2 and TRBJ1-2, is EPEVTQTPSHQVTQMGQEVILRCVPISNHLYFYWYRQILGQKVEFLVSFYNNEISEKSEIFDDQFSVERPDGSNFTLKIRSTKLEDSAMYFCASSGRINYGYTFGSGTRLTVV.

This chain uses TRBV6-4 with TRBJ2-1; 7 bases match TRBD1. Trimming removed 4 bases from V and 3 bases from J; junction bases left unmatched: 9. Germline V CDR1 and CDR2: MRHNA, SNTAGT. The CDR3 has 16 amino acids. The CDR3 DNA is TGTGCCAGCAGTGGCGGACAGGCTAGCTTCTACAATGAGCAGTTCTTC. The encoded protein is CASSGGQASFYNEQFF.

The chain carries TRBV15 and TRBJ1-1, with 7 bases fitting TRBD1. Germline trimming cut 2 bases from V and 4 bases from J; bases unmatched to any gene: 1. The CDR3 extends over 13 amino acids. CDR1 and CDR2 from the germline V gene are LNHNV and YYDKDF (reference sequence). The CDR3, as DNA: TGTGCCACCAGCAGAAGACAGGGCACTGAAGCTTTCTTT. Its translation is CATSRRQGTEAFF.

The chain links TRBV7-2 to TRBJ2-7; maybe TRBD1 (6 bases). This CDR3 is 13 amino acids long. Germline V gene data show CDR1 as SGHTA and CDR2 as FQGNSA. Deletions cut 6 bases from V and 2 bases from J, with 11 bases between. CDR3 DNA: TGTGCCAGCAGAGTACAGGGAACCTACGAGCAGTACTTC. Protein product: CASRVQGTYEQYF.

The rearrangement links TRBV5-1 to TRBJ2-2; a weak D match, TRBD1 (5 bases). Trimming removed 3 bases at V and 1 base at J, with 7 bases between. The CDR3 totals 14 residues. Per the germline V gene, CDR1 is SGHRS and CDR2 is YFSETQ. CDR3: CASSSGWNTGELFF. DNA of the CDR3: TGCGCCAGCAGCTCAGGGTGGAACACCGGGGAGCTGTTTTTT.

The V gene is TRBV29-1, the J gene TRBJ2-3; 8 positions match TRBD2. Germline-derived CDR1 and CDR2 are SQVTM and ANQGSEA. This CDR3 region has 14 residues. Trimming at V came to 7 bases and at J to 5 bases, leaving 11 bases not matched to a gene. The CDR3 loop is CSARLHGGVDTQYF. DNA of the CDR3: TGCAGCGCACGTCTTCACGGGGGGGTAGATACGCAGTATTTT.

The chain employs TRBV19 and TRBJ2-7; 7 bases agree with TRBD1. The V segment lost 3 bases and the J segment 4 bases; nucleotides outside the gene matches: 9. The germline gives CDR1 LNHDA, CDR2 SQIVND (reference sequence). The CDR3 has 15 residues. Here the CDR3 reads CASSIGRGQTYEQYF. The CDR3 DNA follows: TGTGCCAGTAGTATTGGTAGGGGGCAGACATACGAGCAGTACTTC.

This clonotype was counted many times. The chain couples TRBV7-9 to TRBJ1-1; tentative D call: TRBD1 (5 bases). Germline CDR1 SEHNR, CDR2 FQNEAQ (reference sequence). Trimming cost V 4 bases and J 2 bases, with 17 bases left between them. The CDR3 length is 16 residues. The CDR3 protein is CASSSTRDVPNTEAFF. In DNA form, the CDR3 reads TGTGCCAGCAGCTCGACTCGGGACGTTCCCAACACTGAAGCTTTCTTT.

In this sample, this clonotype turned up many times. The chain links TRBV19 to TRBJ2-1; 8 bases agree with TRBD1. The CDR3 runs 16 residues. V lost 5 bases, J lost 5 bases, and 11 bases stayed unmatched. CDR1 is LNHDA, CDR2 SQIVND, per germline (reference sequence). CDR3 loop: CASSHMGQESDNEQFF. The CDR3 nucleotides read TGTGCCAGTAGTCACATGGGACAGGAGTCCGACAATGAGCAGTTCTTC.

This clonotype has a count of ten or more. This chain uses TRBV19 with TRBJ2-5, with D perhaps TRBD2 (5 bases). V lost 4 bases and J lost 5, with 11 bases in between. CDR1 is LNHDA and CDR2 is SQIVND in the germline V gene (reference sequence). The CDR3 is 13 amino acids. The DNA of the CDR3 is TGTGCCAGTAGTAACGTGGAGGCCGAGACCCAGTACTTC. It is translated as CASSNVEAETQYF.

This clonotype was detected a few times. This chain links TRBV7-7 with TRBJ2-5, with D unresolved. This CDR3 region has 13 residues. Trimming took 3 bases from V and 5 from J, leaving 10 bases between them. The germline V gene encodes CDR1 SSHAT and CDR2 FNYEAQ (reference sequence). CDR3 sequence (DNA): TGTGCCAGCAGCTTTTCTGATGGGGAGACCCAGTACTTC. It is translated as CASSFSDGETQYF.

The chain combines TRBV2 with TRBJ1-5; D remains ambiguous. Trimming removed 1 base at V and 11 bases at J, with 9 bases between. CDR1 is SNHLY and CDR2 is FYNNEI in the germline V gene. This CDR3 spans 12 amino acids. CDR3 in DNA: TGTGCCAGCAGTGAAGAGGTTTCGGCCCAGCATTTT. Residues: CASSEEVSAQHF.

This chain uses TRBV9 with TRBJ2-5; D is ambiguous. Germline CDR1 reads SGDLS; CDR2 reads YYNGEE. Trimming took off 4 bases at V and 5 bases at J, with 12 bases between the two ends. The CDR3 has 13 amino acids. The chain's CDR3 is CASSLDAHETQYF. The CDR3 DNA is TGTGCCAGCAGCTTAGATGCCCACGAGACCCAGTACTTC.

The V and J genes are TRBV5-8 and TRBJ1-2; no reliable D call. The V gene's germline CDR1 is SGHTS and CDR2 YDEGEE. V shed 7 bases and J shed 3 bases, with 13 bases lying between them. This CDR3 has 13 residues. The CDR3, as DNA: TGTGCCAGCCCTTTCGAGGAAGACTATGGCTACACCTTC. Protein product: CASPFEEDYGYTF.

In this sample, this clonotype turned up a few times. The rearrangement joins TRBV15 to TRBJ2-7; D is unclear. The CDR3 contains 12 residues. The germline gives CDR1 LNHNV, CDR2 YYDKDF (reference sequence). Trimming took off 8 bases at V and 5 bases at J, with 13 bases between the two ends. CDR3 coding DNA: TGTGCCACCGGTAGTACGGGCGACGAGCAGTACTTC. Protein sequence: CATGSTGDEQYF.

This chain's CDR3 is CSAIGQGPDTQYF. Written as DNA, the CDR3 is TGCAGTGCTATCGGACAGGGTCCAGATACGCAGTATTTT. V usage is TRBV20-1 and J usage is TRBJ2-3; 8 bases match TRBD1. V lost 4 bases, J lost 4 bases, and 4 bases stayed unmatched. This CDR3 contains 13 residues. The germline CDR1 and CDR2 sequences are DFQATT and SNEGSKA (reference sequence).

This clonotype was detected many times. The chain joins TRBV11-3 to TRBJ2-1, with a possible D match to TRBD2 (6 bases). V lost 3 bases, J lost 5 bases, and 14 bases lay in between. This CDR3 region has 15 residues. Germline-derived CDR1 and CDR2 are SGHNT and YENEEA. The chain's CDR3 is CASSLTSYPNNEQFF. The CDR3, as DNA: TGTGCCAGCAGCTTGACTAGTTACCCCAACAATGAGCAGTTCTTC.

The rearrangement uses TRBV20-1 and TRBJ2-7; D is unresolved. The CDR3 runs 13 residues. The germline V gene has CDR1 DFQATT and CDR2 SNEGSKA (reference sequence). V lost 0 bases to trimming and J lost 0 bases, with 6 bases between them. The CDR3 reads CSARDMSSYEQYF. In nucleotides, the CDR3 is TGCAGTGCTAGAGATATGAGCTCCTACGAGCAGTACTTC.

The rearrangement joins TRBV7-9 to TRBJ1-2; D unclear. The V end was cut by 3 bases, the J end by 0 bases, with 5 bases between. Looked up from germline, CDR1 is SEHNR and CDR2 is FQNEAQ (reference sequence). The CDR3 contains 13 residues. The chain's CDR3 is CASSLAANYGYTF. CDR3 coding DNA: TGTGCCAGCAGCTTGGCAGCTAACTATGGCTACACCTTC.

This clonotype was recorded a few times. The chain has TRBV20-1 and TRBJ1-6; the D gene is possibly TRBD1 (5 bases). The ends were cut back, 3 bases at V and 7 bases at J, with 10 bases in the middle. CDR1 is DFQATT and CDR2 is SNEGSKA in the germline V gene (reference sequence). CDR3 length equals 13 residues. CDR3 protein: CSASRDGNSPLHF. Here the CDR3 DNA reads TGCAGTGCTAGCCGGGACGGCAATTCACCCCTCCACTTT.

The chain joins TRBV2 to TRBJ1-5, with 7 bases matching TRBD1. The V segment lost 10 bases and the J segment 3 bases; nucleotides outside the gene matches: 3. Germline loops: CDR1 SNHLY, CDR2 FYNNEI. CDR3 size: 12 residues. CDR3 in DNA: TGTGCCACCCAGGGGGACAATCAGCCCCAGCATTTT. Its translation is CATQGDNQPQHF.

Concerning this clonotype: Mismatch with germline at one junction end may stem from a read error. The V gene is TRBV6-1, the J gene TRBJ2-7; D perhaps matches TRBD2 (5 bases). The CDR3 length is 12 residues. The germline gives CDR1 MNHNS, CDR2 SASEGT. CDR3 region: CASSIRGGEPYF. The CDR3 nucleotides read TGTGCCAGCAGTATCCGAGGTGGGGAGCCGTACTTC.